These T cell receptor beta chains were read from a single sample in a study of cytomegalovirus exposure and HLA in healthy donors. The assay was immunoSEQ multiplex PCR, and TCRdb's table has in-frame clones only and misses some. Here the sample spans 200,000 or so clones, almost 85% being singletons. Sequenced input: PBMCs. Receptors were obtained from a boy aged 5 to 17 in good health and CMV-seronegative. CDR3s include the opening cysteine and the closing phenylalanine or tryptophan. Each record gives: V gene, D gene, CDR3 protein. A D gene is named only where the DNA matches it firmly.

TRBV7-9,TRBD1,CASSFRPGQLDTEAFF
TRBV6-5,-,CASSYSAGQIHEQYF
TRBV11-2,-,CASSLAGPLNSPLHF
TRBV4-1,-,CASSQDIADEQYF
TRBV6-5,TRBD1,CASSDRVNTEAFF
TRBV11-2,TRBD1,CASSLAAGTGYLSPLHF
TRBV7-2,-,CASSLGRAGILRSPLHF
TRBV7-8,-,CASSLAEVPTYEQYF
TRBV10-3,-,CATRGEGDNEQFF
TRBV30,-,CAWTKPGGDGYTF
TRBV7-3,-,CASSHTTGELFF
TRBV5-1,-,CASSFWGHNYGYTF
TRBV5-1,-,CASSFMGLTYNEQFF
TRBV4-2,-,CASSQVPLAPSDEQYF
TRBV7-2,TRBD1,CASSFDHPGQYGYTF
TRBV7-6,TRBD1,CASSPPTGTGSEQYF
TRBV5-1,TRBD1,CASSLDDRGLPEPFF
TRBV28,TRBD2,CASSLRAGPYNEQFF
TRBV5-5,-,CASSSKTEFDQPQHF
TRBV5-4,TRBD1,CASRDRDRTQYF
TRBV2,TRBD1,CASSENPPDRGRTDTQYF
TRBV25-1,TRBD1,CASSESSRGRDGELFF
TRBV27,TRBD2,CASSLAGGRGDTQYF
TRBV10-3,TRBD2,CAHGLGSRTGELFF
TRBV9,TRBD1,CASGDRAHGYTF
TRBV30,-,CAWSVGGGRVRETQYF
TRBV12-5,TRBD2,CASGLREGTGELFF
TRBV5-1,TRBD1,CASSLETGGNTEAFF
TRBV7-2,-,CASSLGGRGGVQVQPQHF
TRBV4-1,TRBD1,CASSQGRFGQGVLYGYTF
TRBV30,TRBD1,CAGTSGQGISYNEQFF
TRBV28,-,CASRPQQGLNTEAFF
TRBV2,TRBD1,CASSRDRVTYEQYF
TRBV4-2,-,CASSQDRGLGNTEAFF
TRBV14,-,CASSLLLGSYNEQFF
TRBV5-1,-,CASSVGVANTEAFF
TRBV29-1,-,CSVCLENTEAFF
TRBV2,TRBD1,CASSETGGAEEQYF
TRBV30,TRBD1,CAWSARGQGRMYYGYTF
TRBV5-1,-,CASSLRATNTGELFF
TRBV13,-,CASSSRIKNEKLFF
TRBV5-4,TRBD2,CASSFRTSGAYEQYF
TRBV9,TRBD1,CASSRQGLEGYTF
TRBV29-1,-,CSVYATNEKLFF
TRBV7-8,-,CASGSSVYEQFF
TRBV19,TRBD1,CASSIVAGGFYEQYF
TRBV10-3,-,CAISGSIFRDLAPMQYF
TRBV5-1,TRBD2,CASSWGLAPNEQFF
TRBV7-9,-,CANMGIVGSSPSTDTQYF
TRBV27,-,CASSLSRVNEQFF
TRBV7-9,TRBD1,CASGTGVYNSPLHF
TRBV7-3,TRBD1,CASSPGQEYGYTF
TRBV29-1,-,CGVDLQGANYGYTF
TRBV11-2,-,CASSFRRAIYEQYF